Detailed here is one TCR beta chain. The record originates from a study of blood T cell repertoires in COVID-19. The germline V gene encodes CDR1 SGHTA and CDR2 FQGNSA. The CDR3 spans 14 residues. The V end lost 4 bases, the J end lost 5 bases, and 14 bases lay between the germline ends. The protocol was immunoSEQ multiplex PCR, while the TCRdb copy is restricted to in-frame clones and leaves out a portion. The profile covers about 72,000 clones, with about nine tenths appearing a single time and about a tenth taken by the ten largest. The TCR was taken from a man in his sixties or seventies with active or convalescent COVID-19. This chain joins TRBV7-2 and TRBJ1-2; D gene ambiguous. Sequencing used peripheral blood. CDR3 sequence (DNA): TGTGCCAGCAGCTCACAAGGCGGATGGTATGGCTACACCTTC. This codes for CASSSQGGWYGYTF.